This T cell receptor (beta chain) was sequenced in a study of cytomegalovirus exposure and HLA in healthy donors. Study results and limitations: As was reported, the classifier diagnosed cytomegalovirus status with high specificity and sensitivity. Later analysis placed DRB1 highest and HLA-C lowest in TCR association rates, which differed by HLA locus. Likely technical artifact: a cluster of highly shared sequence variants. Later, an analysis showed that TCR beta chains associated with HLA were more clonally expanded than others that were equally common.

To note about this clone: The antigen is not known.

PCR amplification relied on 60 Vbeta primers (plus 13 Jbeta primers). Some clones are missing from TCRdb's copy, which holds only in-frame ones; the method was immunoSEQ multiplex PCR. The data show roughly 150,000 clones, around 77% seen once. Sequencing was performed on PBMCs. The receptor was derived from a man aged 50 to 60 in good health and CMV-seropositive.

In DNA form, the CDR3 reads TGTGCCAGCAGCTACAGGGGCACTGAAGCTTTCTTT. It yields the protein CASSYRGTEAFF. The chain couples TRBV5-4 to TRBJ1-1, with TRBD1 matching 7 bases. CDR3 length equals 12 residues. Losses at the gene ends were 3 bases for V and 4 bases for J; bases not matched to a gene: 0. CDR1 and CDR2 (germline): SGHNT, YYREEE (reference sequence).